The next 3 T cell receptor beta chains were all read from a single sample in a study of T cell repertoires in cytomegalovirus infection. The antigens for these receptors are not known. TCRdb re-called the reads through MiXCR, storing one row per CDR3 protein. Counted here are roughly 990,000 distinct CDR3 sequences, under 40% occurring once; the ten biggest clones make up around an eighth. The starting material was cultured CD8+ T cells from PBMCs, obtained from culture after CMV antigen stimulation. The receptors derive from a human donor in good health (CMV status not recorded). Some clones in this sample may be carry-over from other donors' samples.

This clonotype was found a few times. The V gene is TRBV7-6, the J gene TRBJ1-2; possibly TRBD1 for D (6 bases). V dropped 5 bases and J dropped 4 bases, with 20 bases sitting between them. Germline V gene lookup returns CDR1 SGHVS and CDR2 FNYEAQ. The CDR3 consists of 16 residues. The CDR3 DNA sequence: TGTGCCAGCAGCCCTTACCTTGGGGGGGCAGGCTATGGCTACACCTTC. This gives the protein CASSPYLGGAGYGYTF. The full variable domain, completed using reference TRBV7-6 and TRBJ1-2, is GAGVSQSPRYKVTKRGQDVALRCDPISGHVSLYWYRQALGQGPEFLTYFNYEAQQDKSGLPNDRFSAERPEGSISTLTIQRTEQRDSAMYRCASSPYLGGAGYGYTFGSGTRLTVV.

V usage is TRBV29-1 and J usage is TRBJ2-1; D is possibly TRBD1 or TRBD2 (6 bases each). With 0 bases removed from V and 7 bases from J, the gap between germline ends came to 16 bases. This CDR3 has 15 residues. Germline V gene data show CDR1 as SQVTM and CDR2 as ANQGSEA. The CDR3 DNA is TGCAGCGTTGAAGAGGTAGGGGGGCCGTGGAATGAGCAGTTCTTC. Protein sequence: CSVEEVGGPWNEQFF.

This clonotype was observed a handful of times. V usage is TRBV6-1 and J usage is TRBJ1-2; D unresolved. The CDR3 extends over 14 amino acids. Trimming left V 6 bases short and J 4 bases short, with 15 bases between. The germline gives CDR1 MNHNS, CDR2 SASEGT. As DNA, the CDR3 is TGTGCCAGCAGCCCCGGTGCGCGGAGCTATGGCTACACCTTC. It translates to CASSPGARSYGYTF.